Following are 27 T cell receptor beta chains from one sample sequenced in a study of CD8 T cells in Susac syndrome. When the RNA was reverse transcribed, random hexamers were used with an input of 0.5 to 1 ug. TCRdb re-called the immunoSEQ multiplex PCR reads with MiXCR, one entry per CDR3 protein. The sample records 150,000 to 200,000 distinct CDR3 sequences, 90% to 95% being singletons. The specimen sequenced was CD4+ T cells from PBMCs. These receptors came from a human donor in good health.

This chain joins TRBV3-1 and TRBJ2-1; 7 nucleotides match TRBD2. The trim removed 1 base at V and 4 bases at J, leaving 1 base unmatched. The CDR3 loop spans 14 amino acids. The germline V gene encodes CDR1 LGHDT and CDR2 YNNKEL (reference sequence). The CDR3, as DNA: TGTGCCAGCAGCCAAGGGGGGGGATACAATGAGCAGTTCTTC. Translated: CASSQGGGYNEQFF.

CDR3 region: CSARRGADGYTF. The CDR3 DNA follows: TGCAGTGCTAGACGGGGTGCGGATGGCTACACCTTC. V usage is TRBV20-1 and J usage is TRBJ1-2, with D unresolved. CDR3 length: 12 amino acids. The V and J ends lost 2 bases and 6 bases respectively, with 10 bases between them. CDR1 and CDR2 (germline): DFQATT, SNEGSKA (reference sequence).

Remarks on this clonotype: The junction departs from the called germline gene at one end, perhaps through a read error. The genes are TRBV9 and TRBJ1-4; 7 nucleotides line up with TRBD1. CDR3 length equals 14 residues. The germline gives CDR1 SGDLS, CDR2 YYNGEE. The CDR3 bases are TGTGCCAGCAGCCTCTCCGGGACAGATGAGAAACTGTTTTTT. It encodes CASSLSGTDEKLFF.

The chain carries TRBV18 and TRBJ2-6, with 9 positions matching TRBD2. The CDR3 is 18 amino acids. CDR1 KGHSH and CDR2 LQKENI come from the germline V gene. V lost 3 bases to trimming and J lost 1 base; unmatched junction nucleotides: 7. Here the CDR3 reads CASSPAGLAASGANVLTF. The CDR3 nucleotides read TGTGCCAGCTCACCTGCGGGACTAGCCGCATCTGGGGCCAACGTCCTGACTTTC. Together with reference TRBV18 and TRBJ2-6, the CDR3 gives the full variable domain: NAGVMQNPRHLVRRRGQEARLRCSPMKGHSHVYWYRQLPEEGLKFMVYLQKENIIDESGMPKERFSAEFPKEGPSILRIQQVVRGDSAAYFCASSPAGLAASGANVLTFGAGSRLTVL.

This chain joins TRBV30 and TRBJ1-3; D call uncertain. The CDR3 length is 13 residues. V dropped 4 bases and J dropped 4 bases, with 11 bases sitting between them. CDR1 is GTSNPN and CDR2 is SVGIG in the germline V gene (reference sequence). CDR3 in DNA: TGTGCCTGGAACTCGGGCTCAGGAAACACCATATATTTT. Amino acids: CAWNSGSGNTIYF. Variable domain in full (rest from reference TRBV30 and TRBJ1-3): SQTIHQWPATLVQPVGSPLSLECTVEGTSNPNLYWYRQAAGRGLQLLFYSVGIGQISSEVPQNLSASRPQDRQFILSSKKLLLSDSGFYLCAWNSGSGNTIYFGEGSWLTVV.

Note on this clonotype: At one boundary the junction diverges from the germline segment, which might be a read error. The chain couples TRBV2 to TRBJ1-2; perhaps TRBD1 as D (5 bases). CDR1 SNHLY and CDR2 FYNNEI come from the germline V gene. The CDR3 spans 13 residues. CDR3: CASSDPDAGRFKF. The CDR3 nucleotides read TGTGCCAGCAGTGACCCCGACGCGGGACGGTTCAAATTC.

The V and J genes are TRBV6-2 or TRBV6-3 and TRBJ2-5, with 9 bases fitting TRBD1. Germline V gives CDR1 MNHEY, CDR2 SVGEGT. J was trimmed by 5 bases and V by 6 bases; bases with no gene match: 7. The CDR3 totals 14 residues. CDR3 nucleotide sequence: TGTGCCAGCAGCCACCGGGACAGGGATGAGACCCAGTACTTC. This encodes CASSHRDRDETQYF.

V gene TRBV9 combines with J gene TRBJ2-5; D call uncertain. V lost 0 bases and J lost 4, with 13 bases in between. The length of the CDR3 is 15 residues. Germline loops: CDR1 SGDLS, CDR2 YYNGEE. CDR3 sequence (DNA): TGTGCCAGCAGCGTAGCTCCCTGGGCGGTAGAGACCCAGTACTTC. It codes for CASSVAPWAVETQYF.

The chain uses TRBV2 and TRBJ2-5; 8 positions match TRBD1. V was clipped by 4 bases and J by 5 bases; unmatched bases: 9. Germline lookup yields CDR1 SNHLY and CDR2 FYNNEI. The CDR3 contains 15 residues. CDR3 nucleotides: TGTGCCAGCAGTGGACAGGGGCAATCGACCGAGACCCAGTACTTC. Protein product: CASSGQGQSTETQYF.

This chain connects TRBV12-3 or TRBV12-4 to TRBJ2-2; D gene uncertain. V lost 5 bases to trimming and J lost 4 bases, with 11 bases between them. CDR3 length: 14 residues. In DNA form, the CDR3 reads TGTGCCAGCAGTCAGGCCAGCCCCACCGGGGAGCTGTTTTTT. Translated: CASSQASPTGELFF.

The chain uses TRBV7-9 and TRBJ1-1; no definite D call. Deletions cut 4 bases from V and 6 bases from J, with 24 bases between. Germline V lookup: CDR1 SEHNR, CDR2 FQNEAQ (reference sequence). This CDR3 is built from 17 residues. CDR3 sequence: CASSSSPLRSKGAEAFF. The CDR3, as DNA: TGTGCCAGCAGCTCGTCCCCTCTTCGGAGCAAGGGCGCTGAAGCTTTCTTT. The variable domain in full, completed from reference TRBV7-9 and TRBJ1-1, reads DTGVSQNPRHKITKRGQNVTFRCDPISEHNRLYWYRQTLGQGPEFLTYFQNEAQLEKSRLLSDRFSAERPKGSFSTLEIQRTEQGDSAMYLCASSSSPLRSKGAEAFFGQGTRLTVV.

V gene TRBV7-8 combines with J gene TRBJ2-5; TRBD1 might be the D (6 bases). V was shortened by 8 bases and J by 4 bases, with 17 bases between the two germline ends. The CDR3 sequence is 14 residues long. The V gene's germline CDR1 is SGHVS and CDR2 FQNEAQ. CDR3 sequence (DNA): TGTGCCAGCCTATCAGGGGTAGGGGGAGAGACCCAGTACTTC. Residues: CASLSGVGGETQYF.

The V call is TRBV1, the J call TRBJ2-7; whether TRBD1, the table's D call, matches the DNA was not checked. TRBV1 is a pseudogene segment. The CDR3 runs 11 residues. The CDR3 DNA sequence: TGCACCTGCCGACAGGGCTACGAGCAGTACTTC. Protein: CTCRQGYEQYF.

V is TRBV3-1 and J is TRBJ2-7; maybe TRBD1 (6 bases). Looked up from germline, CDR1 is LGHDT and CDR2 is YNNKEL (reference sequence). V lost 0 bases, J lost 7 bases, and 19 bases lay in between. The CDR3 consists of 16 residues. Here the CDR3 reads CASSQESTGPSGEQYF. The CDR3 bases are TGTGCCAGCAGCCAAGAATCCACAGGGCCATCGGGGGAGCAGTACTTC.

V gene TRBV20-1 combines with J gene TRBJ1-5, with TRBD1 identical over 8 bases. The V and J ends lost 5 bases and 5 bases, in that order; junction bases with no gene match: 5. The germline CDR1 and CDR2 sequences are DFQATT and SNEGSKA (reference sequence). The length of the CDR3 is 13 residues. CDR3 region: CSAGQGMDQPQHF. CDR3 bases: TGCAGTGCTGGACAGGGAATGGATCAGCCCCAGCATTTT.

The chain uses TRBV12-3 or TRBV12-4 and TRBJ1-1; D possibly corresponds to TRBD1 (6 bases). The V end was cut by 5 bases, the J end by 4 bases, with 17 bases between. CDR3 length: 15 amino acids. The CDR3 coding sequence is TGTGCCAGCAGTATGGGGCCATCCAGGGGCACTGAAGCTTTCTTT. Its translation: CASSMGPSRGTEAFF.

The J gene is TRBJ2-5, the V gene TRBV6-2 or TRBV6-3; D is uncertain. Germline lookup yields CDR1 MNHEY and CDR2 SVGEGT. Deletions cut 7 bases from V and 7 bases from J, with 13 bases between. The CDR3 loop spans 12 amino acids. The CDR3 spells CASTEREGTQYF. In nucleotides, the CDR3 is TGTGCCAGCACCGAAAGGGAAGGGACCCAGTACTTC.

J is TRBJ2-7 and V is TRBV12-3 or TRBV12-4; D ambiguous. This CDR3 comprises 10 residues. The V and J ends lost 9 bases and 3 bases respectively, with 6 bases between them. CDR3 sequence (DNA): TGTGCCAGAACCAGCTACGAGCAGTACTTC. Protein: CARTSYEQYF.

The chain combines TRBV12-3 or TRBV12-4 with TRBJ2-7; the match to TRBD1 covers 9 bases. This CDR3 is built from 15 residues. V shed 5 bases, J shed 3 bases, and the junction held 8 bases outside the gene matches. The CDR3 region is CASSTAGQGYYEQYF. The CDR3 DNA follows: TGTGCCAGCAGTACCGCGGGACAGGGATACTACGAGCAGTACTTC.

The genes are TRBV5-1 and TRBJ2-7; D unclear. Trimming left V 4 bases short and J 1 base short, with 6 bases between. Per the germline V gene, CDR1 is SGHRS and CDR2 is YFSETQ. The CDR3 is 12 residues long. The CDR3 nucleotides read TGCGCCAGCAGCGGCCAGTCCTACGAGCAGTACTTC. It yields the protein CASSGQSYEQYF.

This chain links TRBV4-2 with TRBJ2-7; D may match TRBD1 or TRBD2 (5 bases each). Germline CDR1 LGHNA, CDR2 YNFKEQ. The CDR3 is made up of 16 amino acids. The V end lost 3 bases, the J end lost 7 bases, and 22 bases lay between the germline ends. The CDR3 sequence is CASSHHSAVGGGEQYF. The CDR3 DNA sequence: TGTGCCAGCAGCCATCATTCGGCAGTTGGGGGTGGGGAGCAGTACTTC.

The chain is built from TRBV20-1 and TRBJ1-5; TRBD1 is a possible D gene (6 bases). The V and J ends lost 5 bases and 1 base respectively, with 12 bases between them. CDR3 size: 14 residues. The germline V gene has CDR1 DFQATT and CDR2 SNEGSKA (reference sequence). The CDR3 spells CSAATGESNQPQHF. As DNA, the CDR3 is TGCAGTGCTGCGACAGGCGAAAGCAATCAGCCCCAGCATTTT.

V and J are TRBV4-2 and TRBJ2-7, with 9 bases fitting TRBD2. Looked up from germline, CDR1 is LGHNA and CDR2 is YNFKEQ. The CDR3 runs to 16 residues. V dropped 1 base and J dropped 6; count of bases not matched to a gene: 10. The CDR3 DNA reads as TGTGCCAGCAGCCAAGCCGTACGCGGGGGGGCCGGCGAGCAGTACTTC. It codes for CASSQAVRGGAGEQYF.

The chain combines TRBV25-1 with TRBJ2-1; D might be TRBD1 (5 bases). With 3 bases removed from V and 6 bases from J, the gap between germline ends came to 18 bases. Germline lookup yields CDR1 MGHDK and CDR2 SYGVNS. The length of the CDR3 is 16 residues. CDR3 sequence: CASSDSFRVGINEQFF. CDR3 coding DNA: TGTGCCAGCAGTGATAGTTTCAGGGTCGGTATCAATGAGCAGTTCTTC.

The V gene is TRBV24-1, the J gene TRBJ2-1; D ambiguous. Germline lookup yields CDR1 KGHDR and CDR2 SFDVKD. V was shortened by 3 bases and J by 8 bases, with 7 bases between the two germline ends. The CDR3 runs 12 residues. The CDR3 loop is CATSDPLDEQFF. DNA for the CDR3: TGTGCCACCAGTGATCCCTTGGATGAGCAGTTCTTC.

This chain uses TRBV15 with TRBJ2-1, with 10 bases aligning to TRBD2. This CDR3 has 14 amino acids. The trim removed 8 bases at V and 2 bases at J, leaving 3 bases unmatched. Germline V gene lookup returns CDR1 LNHNV and CDR2 YYDKDF (reference sequence). The CDR3 loop is CATSLAGPYNEQFF. As DNA, the CDR3 is TGTGCCACCTCACTAGCGGGGCCCTACAATGAGCAGTTCTTC.

In its sample, this clonotype was seen once. The V gene is TRBV7-6, the J gene TRBJ1-2; D uncertain. The CDR3 has 15 amino acids. Germline CDR1 SGHVS, CDR2 FNYEAQ. V gave up 3 bases and J gave up 4 bases, with 15 bases separating them. The DNA of the CDR3 is TGTGCCAGCAGCTTGCGCCGCGGGGTTGGCTATGGCTACACCTTC. This translates into CASSLRRGVGYGYTF.